Below, one TCR beta chain is given with its context. No antigen is known for it. Within one base of it there is no much larger clone, and no base qualities were kept. Whole blood was collected in K2EDTA tubes by collaborating institutions according to the institutions' own protocols. For TCRbeta analysis, collaborators shipped samples as frozen whole blood, isolated PBMCs, or DNA extracted from either of those sample types. This record belongs to a study of blood T cell repertoires in COVID-19 (dated by TCRdb to about 2020). General notes on the study: The collaborator samples originated in the United States, Italy and Spain and spanned the acute and convalescent phases of COVID-19. The dataset comprised deeply sampled blood TCRbeta repertoires from subjects exposed to, actively infected with, or recovered from COVID-19. HLA class I and class II types, where available, came from metadata supplied by the sample provider rather than from assay-based typing. The material from the prospective study consisted of cDNA or gDNA derived from T cells, B-cell-depleted T cells, or PBMCs. The repertoires were made available in a free public database intended to serve as a resource for research on the immune response to SARS-CoV-2. A de-identified subject ID, COVID-19 status, age in years and sex were almost always included in the sample metadata. The samples were drawn from two sources: the first 160 participants of the ongoing ImmuneRACE study, and 1,000 to 1,500 subjects contributed by 6 global collaborators. Findings and caveats that apply to the study as a whole: The quantity of clinical and demographic metadata differed by source and by participant and was supplied without curation.

CDR1 and CDR2, looked up from the germline V gene (reference sequence), are GTSNPN and SVGIG. V and J lose 2 bases and 0 bases, and a span of 7 bases separates them. Its CDR3 holds 13 amino acids, cysteine through phenylalanine. Kept here is only the CDR3 DNA, which spans 39 bases and is read in frame from base 1. TCRbeta CDR3 regions were amplified from genomic DNA by means of the immunoSEQ Assay, a bias-controlled multiplex PCR. The authors processed their data as follows. Nucleated cell counts per sample were estimated from amplification of reference gene primers within the assay. Sequence reads were collapsed and filtered to measure the absolute abundance of every unique TCRbeta CDR3 rearrangement. For each sample, productive Simpson clonality was calculated as the square root of Simpson's diversity index across productive rearrangements. Not all clones reach the TCRdb copy of this immuneACCESS table, which keeps in-frame sequences only. Checked studies attribute under half of the gap to unresolved V genes and leave the rest unexplained. V, J and clone size are taken as reported in that table, and D and trimming were inferred from the DNA itself. Counted in this sample were roughly 260,000 clones; around 87% of them appeared once. Together, the top ten hold 2% to 2.5% of the sample.

The sequencing sample was made of peripheral blood. The sequence links TRBV30 to TRBJ1-1; 5 matching bases give a weak D call of TRBD1. The sequence derives from a woman between 45 and 65 years old with acute or convalescent COVID-19. The CDR3 region: CAWSRGVNTEAFF. DNA sequence: TGTGCCTGGAGTCGGGGGGTGAACACTGAAGCTTTCTTT.